What follows are 8 T cell receptor beta chains derived from one specimen sequenced in a study of patients and donors after allogeneic stem cell transplantation. TCRdb passed the RT-PCR reads through MiXCR, listing each CDR3 protein once. The profile shows some 200,000 distinct CDR3 sequences, 40% to 45% of them singletons. Material: blood, either unsorted or a sorted T cell fraction (not recorded which). Source of these receptors: a human donor who was either an allogeneic HSCT recipient or a stem cell or donor lymphocyte infusion donor (not recorded which). It is not recorded whose cells these are; they may come from a transplant donor.

The chain employs TRBV5-6 and TRBJ2-7; the D is unclear. CDR1 and CDR2 (germline): SGHDT, YYEEEE. V was pared by 0 bases and J by 3 bases, with 10 bases between. This CDR3 comprises 14 residues. In DNA, the CDR3 is TGTGCCAGCAGCTTGGGGCTAGAAGGCTACGAGCAGTACTTC. This codes for CASSLGLEGYEQYF.

This clonotype has only a few counts. The rearrangement joins TRBV9 to TRBJ2-5; D possibly corresponds to TRBD1 (7 bases). The V gene's germline CDR1 is SGDLS and CDR2 YYNGEE. Trimming shortened V by 1 base and J by 5 bases, and 15 bases separated the two germline ends. The CDR3 is 15 amino acids. The CDR3 DNA sequence: TGTGCCAGCAGCGTATCGTCAGCAGGGGGGGAGACCCAGTACTTC. This sequence encodes CASSVSSAGGETQYF.

This clonotype showed up just once. V and J are TRBV4-3 and TRBJ2-2; D may be TRBD1 (5 bases). The CDR3 is 16 residues long. Trimming stripped 1 base from V and 4 bases from J, with 13 bases between. Germline V lookup: CDR1 LGHNA, CDR2 YSLEER. DNA for the CDR3: TGCGCCAGCAGCCAAGTTCCAGGGTCCTCCACCGGGGAGCTGTTTTTT. It specifies CASSQVPGSSTGELFF.

This clonotype turned up a few times. This chain connects TRBV12-3 or TRBV12-4 to TRBJ1-4; 7 nucleotides line up with TRBD1. The CDR3 sequence is 15 residues long. The V and J ends lost 1 base and 5 bases, in that order; junction bases with no gene match: 4. The CDR3 nucleotides read TGTGCCAGCAGTTTAGAATGGGACAGAAATGAAAAACTGTTTTTT. Protein sequence: CASSLEWDRNEKLFF.

The chain combines TRBV12-3 or TRBV12-4 with TRBJ1-1; 9 bases map to TRBD1. Losses at the gene ends were 8 bases for V and 5 bases for J; bases not matched to a gene: 12. This CDR3 spans 15 amino acids. CDR3 residues: CASGGGTGNPTEAFF. DNA of the CDR3: TGTGCCAGCGGCGGCGGGACAGGGAACCCAACTGAAGCTTTCTTT.

The chain is built from TRBV27 and TRBJ2-1, with D hard to call. V was shortened by 6 bases and J by 10 bases, with 13 bases between the two germline ends. This CDR3 region has 12 residues. Germline CDR1 MNHEY, CDR2 SMNVEV (reference sequence). The CDR3 spells CASRRVDVEQFF. The DNA for the CDR3 is TGTGCCAGCAGAAGGGTTGATGTAGAGCAGTTCTTC.

The chain has TRBV9 and TRBJ1-5; D unclear. V lost 5 bases to trimming and J lost 5 bases, with 5 bases between them. CDR1 and CDR2 (germline): SGDLS, YYNGEE. The CDR3 is 11 amino acids. CDR3: CASSADQPQHF. As DNA, the CDR3 is TGTGCCAGCAGTGCCGATCAGCCCCAGCATTTT.

CDR3 nucleotides: TGTGCCAGCCGACAGAACACTGAAGCTTTCTTT. This encodes CASRQNTEAFF. V usage is TRBV7-2 and J usage is TRBJ1-1, with no clear D. Germline loops: CDR1 SGHTA, CDR2 FQGNSA. This CDR3 has 11 amino acids. V was cut by 8 bases and J by 1 base, with 5 bases left in between.